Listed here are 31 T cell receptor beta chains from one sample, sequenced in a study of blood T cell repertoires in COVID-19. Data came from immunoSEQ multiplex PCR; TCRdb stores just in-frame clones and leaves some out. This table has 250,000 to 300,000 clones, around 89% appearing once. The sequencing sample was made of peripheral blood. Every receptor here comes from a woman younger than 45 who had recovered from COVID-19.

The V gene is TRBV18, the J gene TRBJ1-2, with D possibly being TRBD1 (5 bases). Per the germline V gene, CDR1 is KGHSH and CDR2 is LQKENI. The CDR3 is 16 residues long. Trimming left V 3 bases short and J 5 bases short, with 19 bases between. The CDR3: CASSPGPQTGGYGYTF. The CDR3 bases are TGTGCCAGCTCACCTGGTCCCCAAACAGGTGGATATGGCTACACCTTC. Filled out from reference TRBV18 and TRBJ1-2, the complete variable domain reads NAGVMQNPRHLVRRRGQEARLRCSPMKGHSHVYWYRQLPEEGLKFMVYLQKENIIDESGMPKERFSAEFPKEGPSILRIQQVVRGDSAAYFCASSPGPQTGGYGYTFGSGTRLTVV.

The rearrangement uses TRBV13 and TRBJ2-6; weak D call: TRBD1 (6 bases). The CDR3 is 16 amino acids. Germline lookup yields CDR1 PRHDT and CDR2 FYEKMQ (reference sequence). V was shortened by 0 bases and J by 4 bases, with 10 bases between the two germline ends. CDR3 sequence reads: CASSLGQGTGANVLTF. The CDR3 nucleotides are TGTGCCAGCAGCTTAGGCCAGGGGACCGGGGCCAACGTCCTGACTTTC.

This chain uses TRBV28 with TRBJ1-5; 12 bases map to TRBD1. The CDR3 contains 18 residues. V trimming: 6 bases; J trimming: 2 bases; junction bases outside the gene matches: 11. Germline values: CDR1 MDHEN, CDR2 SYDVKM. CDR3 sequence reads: CASSFPRDRGQGNQPQHF. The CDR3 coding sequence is TGTGCCAGCAGCTTCCCCCGGGACAGGGGGCAGGGCAATCAGCCCCAGCATTTT.

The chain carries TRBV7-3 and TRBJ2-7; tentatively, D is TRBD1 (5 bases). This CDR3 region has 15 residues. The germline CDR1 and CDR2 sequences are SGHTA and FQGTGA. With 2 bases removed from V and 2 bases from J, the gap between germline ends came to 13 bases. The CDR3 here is CASSLYKGITYEQYF. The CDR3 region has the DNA TGTGCCAGCAGCTTATATAAGGGGATAACCTACGAGCAGTACTTC.

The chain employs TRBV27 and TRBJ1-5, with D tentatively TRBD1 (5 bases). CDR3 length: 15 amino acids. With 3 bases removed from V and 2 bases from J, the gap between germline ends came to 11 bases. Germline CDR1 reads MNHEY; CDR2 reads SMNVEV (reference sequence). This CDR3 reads CASSFKGVGNQPQHF. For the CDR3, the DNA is TGTGCCAGCAGTTTTAAAGGGGTTGGCAATCAGCCCCAGCATTTT.

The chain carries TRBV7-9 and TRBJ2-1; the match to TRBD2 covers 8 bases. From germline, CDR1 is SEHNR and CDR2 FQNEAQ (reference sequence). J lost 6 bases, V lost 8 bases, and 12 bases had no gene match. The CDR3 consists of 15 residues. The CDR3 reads CASATGTSLPNEQFF. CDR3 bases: TGTGCCAGCGCCACCGGGACTAGTCTCCCCAATGAGCAGTTCTTC.

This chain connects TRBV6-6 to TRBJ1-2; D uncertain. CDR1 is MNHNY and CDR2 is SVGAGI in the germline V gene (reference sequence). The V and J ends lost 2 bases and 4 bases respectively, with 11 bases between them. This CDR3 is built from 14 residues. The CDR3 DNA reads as TGTGCCAGCAGTTACCTTGGGCCCCCCTATGGCTACACCTTC. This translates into CASSYLGPPYGYTF.

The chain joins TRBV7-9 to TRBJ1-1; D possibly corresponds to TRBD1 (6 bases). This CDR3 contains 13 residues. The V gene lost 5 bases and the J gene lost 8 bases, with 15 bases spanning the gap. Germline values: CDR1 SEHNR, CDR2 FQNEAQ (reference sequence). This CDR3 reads CASSGPGGAEAFF. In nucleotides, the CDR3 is TGTGCCAGCAGCGGTCCTGGGGGGGCGGAAGCTTTCTTT.

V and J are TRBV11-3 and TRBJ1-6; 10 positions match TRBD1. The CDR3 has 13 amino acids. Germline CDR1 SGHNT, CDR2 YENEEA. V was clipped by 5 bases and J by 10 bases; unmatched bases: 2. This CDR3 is CASSKTGGSPLHF. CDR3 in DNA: TGTGCCAGCAGCAAGACAGGGGGCTCACCCCTCCACTTT.

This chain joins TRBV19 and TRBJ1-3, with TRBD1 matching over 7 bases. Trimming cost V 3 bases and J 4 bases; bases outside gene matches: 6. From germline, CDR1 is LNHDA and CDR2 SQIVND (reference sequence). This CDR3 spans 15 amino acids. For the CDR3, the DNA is TGTGCCAGTAGTATGGTCCAGGGGGTCGGAAACACCATATATTTT. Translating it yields CASSMVQGVGNTIYF.

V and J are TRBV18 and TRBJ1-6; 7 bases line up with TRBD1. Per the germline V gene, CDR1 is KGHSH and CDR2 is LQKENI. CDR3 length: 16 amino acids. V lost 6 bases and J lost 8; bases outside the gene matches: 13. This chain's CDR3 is CASSPITGARDSPLHF. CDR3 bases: TGTGCCAGCTCCCCCATTACAGGGGCTAGGGATTCACCCCTCCACTTT.

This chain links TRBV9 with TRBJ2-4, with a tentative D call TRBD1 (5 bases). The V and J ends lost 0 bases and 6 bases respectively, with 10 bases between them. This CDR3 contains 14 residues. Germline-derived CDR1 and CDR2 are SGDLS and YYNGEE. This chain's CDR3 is CASSVGQQTNIQYF. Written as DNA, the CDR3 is TGTGCCAGCAGCGTAGGACAGCAAACAAACATTCAGTACTTC.

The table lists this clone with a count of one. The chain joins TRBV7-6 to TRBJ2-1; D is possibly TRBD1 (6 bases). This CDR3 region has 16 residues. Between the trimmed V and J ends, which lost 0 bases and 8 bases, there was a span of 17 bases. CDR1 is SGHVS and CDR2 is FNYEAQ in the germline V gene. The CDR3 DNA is TGTGCCAGCAGCTTAGCGAAGGGGGAACCCAATTATGAGCAGTTCTTC. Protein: CASSLAKGEPNYEQFF.

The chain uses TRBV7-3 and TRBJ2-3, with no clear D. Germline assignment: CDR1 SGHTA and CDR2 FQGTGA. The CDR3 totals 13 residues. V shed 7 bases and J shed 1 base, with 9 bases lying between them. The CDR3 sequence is CASMIQGTDTQYF. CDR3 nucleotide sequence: TGTGCCAGCATGATTCAGGGCACAGATACGCAGTATTTT.

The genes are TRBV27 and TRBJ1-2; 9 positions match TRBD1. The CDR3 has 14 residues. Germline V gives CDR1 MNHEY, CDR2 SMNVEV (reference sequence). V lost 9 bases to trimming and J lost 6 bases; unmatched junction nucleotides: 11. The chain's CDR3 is CASMLQGAGNGYTF. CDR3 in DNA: TGTGCCAGTATGCTACAGGGGGCAGGAAATGGCTACACCTTC.

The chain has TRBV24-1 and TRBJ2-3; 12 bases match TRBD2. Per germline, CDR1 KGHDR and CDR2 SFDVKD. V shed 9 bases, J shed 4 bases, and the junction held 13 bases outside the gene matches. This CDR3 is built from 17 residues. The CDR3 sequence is CATSLAGGSAWADTQYF. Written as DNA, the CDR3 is TGTGCCACCTCACTAGCGGGGGGATCCGCGTGGGCAGATACGCAGTATTTT.

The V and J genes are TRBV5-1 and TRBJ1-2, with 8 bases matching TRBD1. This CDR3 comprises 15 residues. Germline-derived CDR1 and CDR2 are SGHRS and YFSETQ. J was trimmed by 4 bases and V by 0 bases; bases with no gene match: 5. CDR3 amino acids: CASSLDTGGSYGYTF. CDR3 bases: TGCGCCAGCAGCTTGGATACAGGGGGATCCTATGGCTACACCTTC.

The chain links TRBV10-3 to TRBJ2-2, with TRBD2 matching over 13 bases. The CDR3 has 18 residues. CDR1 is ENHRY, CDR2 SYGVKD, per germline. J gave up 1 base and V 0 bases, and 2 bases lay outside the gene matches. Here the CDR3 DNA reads TGTGCCATCAGTGAGTCGAGGACTAGCGGGGGGAACACCGGGGAGCTGTTTTTT. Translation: CAISESRTSGGNTGELFF.

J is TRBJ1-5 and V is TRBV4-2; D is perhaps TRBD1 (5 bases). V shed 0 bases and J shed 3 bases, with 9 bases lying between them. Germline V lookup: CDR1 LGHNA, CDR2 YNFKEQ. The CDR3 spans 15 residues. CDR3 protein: CASSQDLQDNQPQHF. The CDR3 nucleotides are TGTGCCAGCAGCCAAGATTTACAGGACAATCAGCCCCAGCATTTT.

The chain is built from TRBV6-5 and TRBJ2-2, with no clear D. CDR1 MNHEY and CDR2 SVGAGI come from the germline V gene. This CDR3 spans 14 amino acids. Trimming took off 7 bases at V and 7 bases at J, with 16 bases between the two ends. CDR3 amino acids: CASIMNWANGELFF. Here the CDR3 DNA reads TGTGCCAGCATTATGAACTGGGCTAACGGGGAGCTGTTTTTT.

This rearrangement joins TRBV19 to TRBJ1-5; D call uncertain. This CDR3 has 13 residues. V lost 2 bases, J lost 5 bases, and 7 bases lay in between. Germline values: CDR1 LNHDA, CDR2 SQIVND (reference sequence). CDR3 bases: TGTGCCAGTAGTATACGAGAAGATCAGCCCCAGCATTTT. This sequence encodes CASSIREDQPQHF.

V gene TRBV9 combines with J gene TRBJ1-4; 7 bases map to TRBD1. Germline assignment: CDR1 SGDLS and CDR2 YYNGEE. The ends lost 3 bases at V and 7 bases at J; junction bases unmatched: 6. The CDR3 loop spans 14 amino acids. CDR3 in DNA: TGTGCCAGCAGCGCAGACAGGGAAGGTGAAAAACTGTTTTTT. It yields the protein CASSADREGEKLFF. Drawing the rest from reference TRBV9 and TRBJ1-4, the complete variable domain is DSGVTQTPKHLITATGQRVTLRCSPRSGDLSVYWYQQSLDQGLQFLIQYYNGEERAKGNILERFSAQQFPDLHSELNLSSLELGDSALYFCASSADREGEKLFFGSGTQLSVL.

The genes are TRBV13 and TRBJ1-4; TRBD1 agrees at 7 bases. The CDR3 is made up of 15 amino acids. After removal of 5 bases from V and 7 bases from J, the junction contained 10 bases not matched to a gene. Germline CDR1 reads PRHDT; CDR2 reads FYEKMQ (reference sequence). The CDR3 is CASSPDRRVAEKLFF. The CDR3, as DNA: TGTGCCAGCAGCCCGGACAGGAGGGTCGCTGAAAAACTGTTTTTT. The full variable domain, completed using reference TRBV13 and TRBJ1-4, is AAGVIQSPRHLIKEKRETATLKCYPIPRHDTVYWYQQGPGQDPQFLISFYEKMQSDKGSIPDRFSAQQFSDYHSELNMSSLELGDSALYFCASSPDRRVAEKLFFGSGTQLSVL.

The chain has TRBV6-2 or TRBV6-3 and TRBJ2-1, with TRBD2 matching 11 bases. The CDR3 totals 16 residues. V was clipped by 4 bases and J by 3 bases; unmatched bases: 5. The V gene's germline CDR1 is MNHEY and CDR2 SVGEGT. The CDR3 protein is CASSFPGTSGYNEQFF. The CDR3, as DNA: TGTGCCAGCAGTTTCCCCGGGACTAGCGGCTACAATGAGCAGTTCTTC.

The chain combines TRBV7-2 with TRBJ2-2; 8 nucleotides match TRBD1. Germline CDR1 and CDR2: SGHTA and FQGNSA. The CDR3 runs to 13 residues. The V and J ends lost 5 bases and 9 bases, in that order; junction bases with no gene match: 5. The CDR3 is CASSKTGGRELFF. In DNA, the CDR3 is TGTGCCAGCAGCAAAACAGGGGGTCGGGAGCTGTTTTTT.

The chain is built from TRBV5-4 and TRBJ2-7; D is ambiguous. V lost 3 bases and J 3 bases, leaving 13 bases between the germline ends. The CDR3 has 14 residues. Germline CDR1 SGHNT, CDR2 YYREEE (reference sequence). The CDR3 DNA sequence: TGTGCCAGCAGCTCCAGAGAGTACAGCTACGAGCAGTACTTC. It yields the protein CASSSREYSYEQYF.

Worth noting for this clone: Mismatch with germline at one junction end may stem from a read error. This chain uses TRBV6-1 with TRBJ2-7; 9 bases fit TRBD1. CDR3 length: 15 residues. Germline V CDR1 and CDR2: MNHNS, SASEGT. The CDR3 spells CASRDRPGQGNEQYF. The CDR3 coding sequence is TGTGCCAGCCGTGATAGGCCGGGACAGGGTAACGAGCAGTACTTC.

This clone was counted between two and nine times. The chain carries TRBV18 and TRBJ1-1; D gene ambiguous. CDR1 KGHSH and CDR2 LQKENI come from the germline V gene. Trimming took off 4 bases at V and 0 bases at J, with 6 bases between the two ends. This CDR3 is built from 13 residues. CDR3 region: CASSLSVNTEAFF. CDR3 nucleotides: TGTGCCAGCTCACTATCGGTGAACACTGAAGCTTTCTTT.

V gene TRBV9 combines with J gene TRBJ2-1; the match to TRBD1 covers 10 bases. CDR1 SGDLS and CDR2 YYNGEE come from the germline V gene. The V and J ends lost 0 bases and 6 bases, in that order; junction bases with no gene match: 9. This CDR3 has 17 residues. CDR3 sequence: CASSVASGQGPFNEQFF. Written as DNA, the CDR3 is TGTGCCAGCAGCGTAGCCTCGGGACAGGGGCCCTTCAATGAGCAGTTCTTC.

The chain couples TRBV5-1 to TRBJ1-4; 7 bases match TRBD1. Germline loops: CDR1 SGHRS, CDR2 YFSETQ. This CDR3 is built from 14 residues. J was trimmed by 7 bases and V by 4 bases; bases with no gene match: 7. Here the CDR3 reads CASSLGQRPEKLFF. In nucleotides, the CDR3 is TGCGCCAGCAGCCTGGGACAGAGACCTGAAAAACTGTTTTTT.

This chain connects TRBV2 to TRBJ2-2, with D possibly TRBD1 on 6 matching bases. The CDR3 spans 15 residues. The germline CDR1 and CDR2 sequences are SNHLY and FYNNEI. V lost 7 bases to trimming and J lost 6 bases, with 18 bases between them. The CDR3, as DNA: TGTGCCAGCAATCGAGACAGGCAATCCCCCGGGGAGCTGTTTTTT. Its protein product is CASNRDRQSPGELFF.